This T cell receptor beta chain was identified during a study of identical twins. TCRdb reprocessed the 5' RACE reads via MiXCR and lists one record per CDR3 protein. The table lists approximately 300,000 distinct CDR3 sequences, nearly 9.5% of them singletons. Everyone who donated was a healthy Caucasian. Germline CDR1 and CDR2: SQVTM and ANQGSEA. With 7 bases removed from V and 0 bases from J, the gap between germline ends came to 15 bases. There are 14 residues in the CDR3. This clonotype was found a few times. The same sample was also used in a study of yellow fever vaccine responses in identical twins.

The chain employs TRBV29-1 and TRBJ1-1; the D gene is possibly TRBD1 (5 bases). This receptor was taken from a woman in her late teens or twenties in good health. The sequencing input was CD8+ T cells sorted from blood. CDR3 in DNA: TGCAGCGCTCCGGGACGAAGCATGAACACTGAAGCTTTCTTT. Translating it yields CSAPGRSMNTEAFF.